This T cell receptor (beta chain) came from a study of T cells after yellow fever vaccination. The wider study: Fractions low in cell number were prepared with SMART-Seq v4 Ultra Low Input.

Generation of TCR cDNA used 5'RACE template switching (which added a universal primer site and UMIs). TCRdb passed the 5' RACE reads through MiXCR, listing each CDR3 protein once. Seen here are some 150,000 distinct CDR3 sequences, 9.5% to 12% observed once, and the top ten hold 35% to 40%. A few counts support this clonotype. Its antigen is undetermined. General study findings and limits: Post-booster samples contained most primary-vaccination clones (more than 95% CD4, roughly 88% CD8). The appearance of a small share of clonotypes in both CD4 and CD8 compartments was observed.

The V segment lost 5 bases and the J segment 3 bases; nucleotides outside the gene matches: 12. Germline V CDR1 and CDR2: LGHNA, YNFKEQ. This CDR3 region has 18 residues. This rearrangement joins TRBV4-2 to TRBJ2-3, with 12 bases matching TRBD2. This sequence was found in a man aged 18 to 30 who received the YFV17D yellow fever vaccine. The starting material was CD8+ T cells sorted from PBMCs, obtained 15 days after the yellow fever booster vaccination. CDR3 protein: CASSVGLAGGPKTDTQYF. The CDR3 coding sequence is TGTGCCAGCAGCGTAGGTCTAGCGGGGGGGCCGAAAACAGATACGCAGTATTTT.